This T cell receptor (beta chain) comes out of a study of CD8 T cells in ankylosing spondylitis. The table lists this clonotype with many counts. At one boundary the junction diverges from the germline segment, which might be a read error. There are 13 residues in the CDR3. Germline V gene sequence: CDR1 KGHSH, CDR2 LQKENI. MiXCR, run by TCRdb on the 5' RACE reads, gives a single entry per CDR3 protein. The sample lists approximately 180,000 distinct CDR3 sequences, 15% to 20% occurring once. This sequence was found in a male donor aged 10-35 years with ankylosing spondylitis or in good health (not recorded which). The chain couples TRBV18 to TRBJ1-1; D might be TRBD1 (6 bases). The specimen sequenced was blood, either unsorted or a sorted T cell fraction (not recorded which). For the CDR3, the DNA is TGTGCCAGCTCTCCACAGGGGAACACTGAAGCTTTCTTT. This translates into CASSPQGNTEAFF.